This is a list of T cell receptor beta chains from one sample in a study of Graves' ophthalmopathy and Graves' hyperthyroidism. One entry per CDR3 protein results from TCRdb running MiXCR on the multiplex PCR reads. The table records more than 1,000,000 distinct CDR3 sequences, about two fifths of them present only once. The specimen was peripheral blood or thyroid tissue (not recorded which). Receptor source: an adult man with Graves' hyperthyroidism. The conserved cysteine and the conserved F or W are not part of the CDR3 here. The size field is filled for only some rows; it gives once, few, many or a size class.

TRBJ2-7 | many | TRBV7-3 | ASSLTRDHEQY
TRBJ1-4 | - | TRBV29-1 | SVLQPPGDGLLNEKLF
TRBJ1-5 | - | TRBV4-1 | ASSHATRRRNQPQH
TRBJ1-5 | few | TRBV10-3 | ASSARGGPFGNQPQH
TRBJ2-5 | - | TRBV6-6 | VSRAETQY
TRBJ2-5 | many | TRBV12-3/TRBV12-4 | ASSGRRSETQY
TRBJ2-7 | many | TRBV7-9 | ASSLEGGTYEQY
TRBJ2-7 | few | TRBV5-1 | ASSLELWDRGPHEQY
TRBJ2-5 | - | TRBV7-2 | ASSLAGRGVVETQY
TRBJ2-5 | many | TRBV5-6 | ASSWGTAVRDQY
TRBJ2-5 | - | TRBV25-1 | ASSASRQGETQY
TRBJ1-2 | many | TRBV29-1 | SVKGDTESGYT
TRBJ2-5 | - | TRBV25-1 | AWSDPWEKRETQY
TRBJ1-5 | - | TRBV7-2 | ASSLGGAGINQPQH
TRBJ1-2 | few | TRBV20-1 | SAMDRVRGSYGYT
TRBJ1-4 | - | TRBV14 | ASSTRDPRRNEKLF
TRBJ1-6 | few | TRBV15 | ATSKDGDYNSPLH
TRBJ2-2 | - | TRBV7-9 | ASSTSDMSLNTGELF
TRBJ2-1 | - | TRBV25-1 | ASSELATSGSRYNEQF
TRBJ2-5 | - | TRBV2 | ASRLASETQY
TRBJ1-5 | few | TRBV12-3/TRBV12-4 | ASSYNRGVNQPQH
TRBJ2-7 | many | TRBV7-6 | ASSLTAGSYEQY